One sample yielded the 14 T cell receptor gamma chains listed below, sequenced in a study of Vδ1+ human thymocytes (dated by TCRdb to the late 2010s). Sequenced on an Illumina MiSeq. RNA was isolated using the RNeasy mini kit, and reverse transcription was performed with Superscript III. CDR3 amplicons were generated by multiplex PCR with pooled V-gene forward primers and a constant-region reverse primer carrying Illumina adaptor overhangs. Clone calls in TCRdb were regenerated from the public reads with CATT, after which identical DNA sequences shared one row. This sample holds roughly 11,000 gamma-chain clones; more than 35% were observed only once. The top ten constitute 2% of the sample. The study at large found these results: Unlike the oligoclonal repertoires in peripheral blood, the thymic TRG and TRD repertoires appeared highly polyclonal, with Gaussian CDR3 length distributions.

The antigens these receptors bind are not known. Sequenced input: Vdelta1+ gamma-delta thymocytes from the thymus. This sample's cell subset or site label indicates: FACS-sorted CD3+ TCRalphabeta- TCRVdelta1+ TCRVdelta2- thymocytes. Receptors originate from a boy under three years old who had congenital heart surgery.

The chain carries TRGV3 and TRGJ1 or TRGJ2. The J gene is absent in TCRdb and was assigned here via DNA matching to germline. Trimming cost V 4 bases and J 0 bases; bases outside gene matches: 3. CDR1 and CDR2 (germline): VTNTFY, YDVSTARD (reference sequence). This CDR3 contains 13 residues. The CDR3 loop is CATWEQNYYKKLF. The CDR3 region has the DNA TGTGCCACCTGGGAACAGAATTATTATAAGAAACTCTTT.

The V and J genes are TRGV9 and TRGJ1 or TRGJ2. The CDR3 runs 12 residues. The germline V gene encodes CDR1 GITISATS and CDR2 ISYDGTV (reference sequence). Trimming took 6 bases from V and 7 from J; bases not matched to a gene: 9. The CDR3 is CALWLGGYKKLF. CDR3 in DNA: TGTGCCTTGTGGTTAGGAGGATATAAGAAACTCTTT.

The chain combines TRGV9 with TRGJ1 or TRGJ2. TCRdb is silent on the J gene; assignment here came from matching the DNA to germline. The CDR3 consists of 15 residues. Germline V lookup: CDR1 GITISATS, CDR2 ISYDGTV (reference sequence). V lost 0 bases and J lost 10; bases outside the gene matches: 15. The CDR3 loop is CALWEVHSLREKKLF. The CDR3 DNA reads TGTGCCTTGTGGGAGGTGCACTCATTACGTGAGAAGAAACTCTTT.

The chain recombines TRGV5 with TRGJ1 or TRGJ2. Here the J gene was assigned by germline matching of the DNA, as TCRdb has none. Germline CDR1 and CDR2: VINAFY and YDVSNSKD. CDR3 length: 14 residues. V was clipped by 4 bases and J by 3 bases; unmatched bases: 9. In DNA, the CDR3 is TGTGCCACCTGGGAGCCCCGGGGTTATTATAAGAAACTCTTT. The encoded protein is CATWEPRGYYKKLF.

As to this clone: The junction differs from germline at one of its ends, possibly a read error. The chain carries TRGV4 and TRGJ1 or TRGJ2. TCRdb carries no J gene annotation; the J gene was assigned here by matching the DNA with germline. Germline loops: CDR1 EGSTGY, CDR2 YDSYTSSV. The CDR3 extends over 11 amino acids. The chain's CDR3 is CATGDAAGKLF. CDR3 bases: TGTGCCACCGGGGATGCGGCGGGGAAACTCTTT.

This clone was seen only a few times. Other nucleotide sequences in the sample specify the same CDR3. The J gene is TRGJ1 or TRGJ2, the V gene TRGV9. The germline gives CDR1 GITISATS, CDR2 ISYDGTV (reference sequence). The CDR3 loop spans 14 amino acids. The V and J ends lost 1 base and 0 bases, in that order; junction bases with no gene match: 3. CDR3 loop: CALWEVRNYYKKLF. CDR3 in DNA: TGTGCCTTGTGGGAGGTTCGGAATTATTATAAGAAACTCTTT.

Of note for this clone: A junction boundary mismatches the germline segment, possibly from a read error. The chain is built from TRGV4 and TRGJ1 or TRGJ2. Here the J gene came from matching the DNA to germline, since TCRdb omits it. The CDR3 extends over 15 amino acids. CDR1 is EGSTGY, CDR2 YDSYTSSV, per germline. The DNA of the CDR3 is TGTGCCACCTGGGGTGGGGGTATCGTGTATTATAAGAAACTCTTT. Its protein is CATWGGGIVYYKKLF.

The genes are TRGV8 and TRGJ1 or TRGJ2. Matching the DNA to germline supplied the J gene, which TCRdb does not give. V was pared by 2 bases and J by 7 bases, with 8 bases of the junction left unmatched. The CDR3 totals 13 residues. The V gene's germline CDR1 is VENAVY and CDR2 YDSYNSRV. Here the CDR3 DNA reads TGTGCCACCTGGGATATAAAGGAATATAAGAAACTCTTT. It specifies CATWDIKEYKKLF.

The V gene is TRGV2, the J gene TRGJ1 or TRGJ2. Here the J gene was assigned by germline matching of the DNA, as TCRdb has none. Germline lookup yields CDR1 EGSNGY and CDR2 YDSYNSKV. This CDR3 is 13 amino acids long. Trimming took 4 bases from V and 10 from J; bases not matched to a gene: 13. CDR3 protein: CATWDGPSGKKLF. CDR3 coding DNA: TGTGCCACCTGGGATGGGCCCTCAGGGAAGAAACTCTTT.

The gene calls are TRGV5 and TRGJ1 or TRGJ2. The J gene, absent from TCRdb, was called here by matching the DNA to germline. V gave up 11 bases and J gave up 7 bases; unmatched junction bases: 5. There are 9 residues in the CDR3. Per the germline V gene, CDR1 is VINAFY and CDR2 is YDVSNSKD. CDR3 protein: CANCYKKLF. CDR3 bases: TGTGCCAACTGCTATAAGAAACTCTTT.

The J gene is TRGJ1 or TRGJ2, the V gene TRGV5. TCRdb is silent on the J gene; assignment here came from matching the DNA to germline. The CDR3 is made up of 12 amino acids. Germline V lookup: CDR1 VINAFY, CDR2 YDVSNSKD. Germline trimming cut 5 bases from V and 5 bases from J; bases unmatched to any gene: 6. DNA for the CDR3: TGTGCCACCTGGGTGCAGAATTATAAGAAACTCTTT. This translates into CATWVQNYKKLF.

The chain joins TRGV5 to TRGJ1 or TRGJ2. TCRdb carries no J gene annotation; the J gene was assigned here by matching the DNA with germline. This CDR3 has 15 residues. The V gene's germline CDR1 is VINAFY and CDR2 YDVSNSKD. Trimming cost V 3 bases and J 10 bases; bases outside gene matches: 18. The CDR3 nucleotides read TGTGCCACCTGGGACGGGACCCCTCAGACTTCCAAGAAACTCTTT. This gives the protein CATWDGTPQTSKKLF.

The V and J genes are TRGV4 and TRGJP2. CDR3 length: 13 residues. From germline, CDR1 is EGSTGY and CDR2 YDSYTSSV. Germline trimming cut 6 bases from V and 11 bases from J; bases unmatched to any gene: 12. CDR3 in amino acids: CATWNIFLWIKTF. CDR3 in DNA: TGTGCCACCTGGAATATTTTCTTATGGATCAAGACGTTT.

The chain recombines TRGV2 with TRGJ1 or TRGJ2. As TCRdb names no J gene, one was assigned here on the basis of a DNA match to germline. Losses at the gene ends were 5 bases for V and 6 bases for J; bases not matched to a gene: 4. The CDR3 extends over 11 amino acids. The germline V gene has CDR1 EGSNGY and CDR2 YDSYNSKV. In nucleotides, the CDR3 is TGTGCCACCTGGGCCTCTTATAAGAAACTCTTT. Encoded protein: CATWASYKKLF.